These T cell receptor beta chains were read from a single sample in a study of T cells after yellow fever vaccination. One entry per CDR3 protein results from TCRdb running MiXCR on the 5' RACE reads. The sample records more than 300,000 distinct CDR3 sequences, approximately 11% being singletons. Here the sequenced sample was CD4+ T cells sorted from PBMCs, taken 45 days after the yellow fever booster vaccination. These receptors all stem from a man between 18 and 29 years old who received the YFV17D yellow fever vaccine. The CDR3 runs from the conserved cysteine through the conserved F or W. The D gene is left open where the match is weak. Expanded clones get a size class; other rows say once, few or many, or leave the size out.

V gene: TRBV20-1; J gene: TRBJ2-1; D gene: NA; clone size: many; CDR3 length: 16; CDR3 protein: CSALDPSARSYNEQFF; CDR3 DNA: TGCAGTGCCTTAGATCCTAGCGCCCGCTCCTACAATGAGCAGTTCTTC
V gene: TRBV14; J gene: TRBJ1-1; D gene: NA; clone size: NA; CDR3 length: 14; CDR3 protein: CASSPSRQDTEAFF; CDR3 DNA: TGTGCCAGCAGCCCGTCTCGCCAAGACACTGAAGCTTTCTTT
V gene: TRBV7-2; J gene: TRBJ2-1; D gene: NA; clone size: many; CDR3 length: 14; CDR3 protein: CASSLVEGYNEQFF; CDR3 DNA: TGTGCCAGCAGCTTAGTAGAGGGATACAATGAGCAGTTCTTC
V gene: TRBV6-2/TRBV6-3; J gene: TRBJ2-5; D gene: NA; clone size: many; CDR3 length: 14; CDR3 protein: CASSLKATMETQYF; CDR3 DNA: TGTGCCAGCAGTTTGAAAGCCACCATGGAGACCCAGTACTTC
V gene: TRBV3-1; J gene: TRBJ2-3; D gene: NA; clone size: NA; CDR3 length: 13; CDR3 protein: CASSQAGGDTQYF; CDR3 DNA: TGTGCCAGCAGCCAAGCGGGCGGAGATACGCAGTATTTT
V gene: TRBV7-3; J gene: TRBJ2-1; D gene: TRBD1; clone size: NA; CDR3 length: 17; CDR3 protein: CASSPSRDRSRTAEQFF; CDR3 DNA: TGTGCCAGCAGCCCGTCCCGGGACAGGTCAAGGACCGCTGAGCAGTTCTTC
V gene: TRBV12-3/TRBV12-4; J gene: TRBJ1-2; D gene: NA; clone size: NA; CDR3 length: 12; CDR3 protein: CASSFSSVGYTF; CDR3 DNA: TGTGCCAGCAGTTTTAGTAGTGTGGGCTACACCTTC
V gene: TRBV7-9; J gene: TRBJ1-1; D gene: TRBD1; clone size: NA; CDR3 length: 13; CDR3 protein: CATDRGGSTEAFF; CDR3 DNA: TGTGCCACCGACAGGGGCGGGAGCACTGAAGCTTTCTTT
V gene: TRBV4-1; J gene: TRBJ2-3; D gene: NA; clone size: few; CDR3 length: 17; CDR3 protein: CASSRLSGGLGADTQYF; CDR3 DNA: TGCGCCAGCAGCCGTCTCTCCGGGGGCTTGGGCGCAGATACGCAGTATTTT
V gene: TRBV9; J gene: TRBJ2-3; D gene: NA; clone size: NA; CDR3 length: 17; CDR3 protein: CASSLMAGGRGTDTQYF; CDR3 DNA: TGTGCCAGCAGCCTCATGGCAGGTGGGCGGGGCACTGATACGCAGTATTTT
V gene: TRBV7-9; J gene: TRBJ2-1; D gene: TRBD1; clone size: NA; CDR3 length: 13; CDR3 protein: CASSSTGGDEQFF; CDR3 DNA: TGTGCCAGCAGCTCTACAGGGGGCGATGAGCAGTTCTTC
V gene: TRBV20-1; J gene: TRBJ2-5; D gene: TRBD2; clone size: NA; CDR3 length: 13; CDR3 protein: CSAAERGGETQYF; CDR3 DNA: TGCAGTGCCGCGGAGCGGGGAGGAGAGACCCAGTACTTC
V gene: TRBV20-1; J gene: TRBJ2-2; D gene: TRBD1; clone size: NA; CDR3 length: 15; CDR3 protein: CSVKGQGGNTGELFF; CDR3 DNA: TGCAGTGTTAAGGGACAGGGGGGGAACACCGGGGAGCTGTTTTTT
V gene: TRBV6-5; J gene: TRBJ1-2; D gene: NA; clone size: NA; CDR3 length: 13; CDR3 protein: CASSPGPEAGYTF; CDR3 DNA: TGTGCCAGCAGTCCCGGGCCCGAGGCGGGCTACACCTTC
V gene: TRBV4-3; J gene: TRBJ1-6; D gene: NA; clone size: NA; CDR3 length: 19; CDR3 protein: CASSQDRIGLADYNSPLHF; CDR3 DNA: TGCGCCAGCAGCCAAGATCGGATTGGGCTCGCGGACTATAATTCACCCCTCCACTTT
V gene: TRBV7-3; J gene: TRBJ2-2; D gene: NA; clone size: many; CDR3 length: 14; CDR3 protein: CATRALENTGELFF; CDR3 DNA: TGTGCCACCCGGGCCCTAGAGAACACCGGGGAGCTGTTTTTT
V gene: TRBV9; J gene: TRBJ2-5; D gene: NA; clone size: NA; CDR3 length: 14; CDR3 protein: CASSVGPGQETQYF; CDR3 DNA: TGTGCCAGCAGCGTAGGCCCAGGACAAGAGACCCAGTACTTC
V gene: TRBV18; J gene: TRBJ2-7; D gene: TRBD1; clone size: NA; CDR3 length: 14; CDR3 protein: CASSPGQGDYEQYF; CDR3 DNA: TGTGCCAGCTCACCTGGACAGGGGGACTACGAGCAGTACTTC
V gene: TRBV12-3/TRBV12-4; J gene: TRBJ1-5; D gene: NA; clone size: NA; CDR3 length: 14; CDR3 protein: CASSFWDSNQPQHF; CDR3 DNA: TGTGCCAGCAGTTTTTGGGATAGCAATCAGCCCCAGCATTTT
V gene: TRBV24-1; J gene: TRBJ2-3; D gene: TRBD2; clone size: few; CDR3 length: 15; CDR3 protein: CATSDASGVADTQYF; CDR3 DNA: TGTGCCACCAGTGATGCCAGCGGGGTTGCAGATACGCAGTATTTT
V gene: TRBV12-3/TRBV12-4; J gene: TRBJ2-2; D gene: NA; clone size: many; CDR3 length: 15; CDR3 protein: CASSLQGTNTGELFF; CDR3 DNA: TGTGCCAGCAGTTTACAGGGTACGAACACCGGGGAGCTGTTTTTT
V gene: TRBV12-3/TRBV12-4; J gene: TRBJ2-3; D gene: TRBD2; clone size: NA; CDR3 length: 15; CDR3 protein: CASSFKRGGSDTQYF; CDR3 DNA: TGTGCCAGCAGTTTTAAGCGGGGAGGGTCAGATACGCAGTATTTT
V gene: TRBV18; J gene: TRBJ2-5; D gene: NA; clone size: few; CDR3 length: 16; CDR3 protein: CASSPTPGTMGETQYF; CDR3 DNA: TGTGCCAGCTCACCAACACCCGGGACGATGGGAGAGACCCAGTACTTC
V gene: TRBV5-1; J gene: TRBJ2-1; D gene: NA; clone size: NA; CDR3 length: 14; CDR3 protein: CASRDRDSYWEQFF; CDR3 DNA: TGCGCCAGCAGAGACCGGGACTCGTACTGGGAGCAGTTCTTC
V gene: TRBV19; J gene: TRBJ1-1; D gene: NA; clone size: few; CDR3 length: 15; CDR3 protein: CASSISDMQDTEAFF; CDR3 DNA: TGTGCCAGTAGTATTTCGGACATGCAAGACACTGAAGCTTTCTTT
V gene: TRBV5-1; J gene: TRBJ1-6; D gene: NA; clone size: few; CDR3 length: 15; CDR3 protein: CASRWGPLDNSPLHF; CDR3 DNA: TGCGCCAGCAGGTGGGGGCCTTTGGATAATTCACCCCTCCACTTT
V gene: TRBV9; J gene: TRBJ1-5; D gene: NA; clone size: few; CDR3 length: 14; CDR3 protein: CASSADSQNQPQHF; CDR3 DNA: TGTGCCAGCAGCGCGGACAGTCAAAATCAGCCCCAGCATTTT
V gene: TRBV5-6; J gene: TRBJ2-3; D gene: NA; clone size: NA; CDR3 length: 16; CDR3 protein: CASSLGSGASTDTQYF; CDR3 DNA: TGTGCCAGCAGCTTGGGATCGGGCGCTAGCACAGATACGCAGTATTTT
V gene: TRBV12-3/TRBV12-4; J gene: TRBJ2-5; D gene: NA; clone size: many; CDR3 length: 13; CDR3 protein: CASSLRREETQYF; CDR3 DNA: TGTGCCAGCAGTTTAAGGCGGGAAGAGACCCAGTACTTC